This TCR beta chain was documented in a study of cytomegalovirus exposure and HLA in healthy donors. PCR employed 60 Vbeta and 13 Jbeta primers. Here immunoSEQ multiplex PCR was the method, and the copy in TCRdb shows in-frame clones only, minus some. Of approximately 150,000 clones listed, about 65% are singletons. The CDR3 has 17 residues. V was pared by 7 bases and J by 2 bases, with 23 bases between. Per germline, CDR1 LGHNT and CDR2 FRNRAP. Sequencing was done on a sample of PBMCs. This sequence originates from a woman aged 18-29 years in good health and CMV-seropositive. The rearrangement uses TRBV12-5 and TRBJ2-5; TRBD1 might be the D (6 bases). For the CDR3, the DNA is TGTGCTAGTGCCGTTGCACTTTGGGGGCAGGGGCAAGAGACCCAGTACTTC. Translated: CASAVALWGQGQETQYF.